This paragraph covers one T cell receptor (beta chain) sequence. Its antigen is unknown. This record comes from a study of cytomegalovirus exposure and HLA in healthy donors. Points from the study as a whole: The study recorded fewer than 200 TCR beta chains that were cytomegalovirus-associated. Analyzed later, association rates of TCRs varied across HLA loci, with DRB1 most and HLA-C fewest. More clonal expansion characterized HLA-associated TCR beta chains than equally common others in a later analysis.

Trimming removed 4 bases from V and 3 bases from J, with 12 bases in between. CDR3 length equals 15 residues. Germline V CDR1 and CDR2: WNHNN, SYGVQD (reference sequence). This PCR relied on a set of 60 Vbeta primers and 13 Jbeta primers. Clones were read by immunoSEQ multiplex PCR, and TCRdb kept only the in-frame ones, dropping some. The sample has fewer than 200,000 clones; approximately 82% are singletons. While unrecorded immune exposures were likely, the donors were nominally healthy when sampled. Sequencing was done on a sample of PBMCs. This chain uses TRBV10-1 with TRBJ2-2; the D gene is possibly TRBD2 (6 bases). This receptor was taken from a man in his forties in good health and CMV-seropositive. This CDR3 is CASSVGLAHTGELFF. CDR3 DNA: TGCGCCAGCAGTGTCGGCCTAGCGCACACCGGGGAGCTGTTTTTT.